This TCR beta chain was recorded in a study of OX40 agonist ivuxolimab in advanced cancers. Whole-study results and caveats: Partial responders receiving 0.1-3.0 mg/kg showed among the lowest clonal expansion. More expanded clones were seen, on average, in CD8+ T cells than in CD4+.

To note about this clone: The target antigen is unknown.

Sequencing used immunoSEQ multiplex PCR; TCRdb keeps in-frame clones, though not all of them. The data show 76,000 or so clones, 85% seen once. Germline-derived CDR1 and CDR2 are SGHRS and YFSETQ. The CDR3 runs 18 residues. Trimming took 2 bases from V and 6 from J; bases not matched to a gene: 10. Patients who had autoimmune disease history or got systemic immunosuppression were left out. The sequence derives from an adult with an advanced solid tumor such as melanoma, head and neck, liver or kidney cancer. The gene calls are TRBV5-1 and TRBJ2-3; 15 nucleotides agree with TRBD2. Sequences were derived from CD4+ or CD8+ T cells sorted from blood, sampled in a trial of the OX40 agonist ivuxolimab. CDR3 region: CASSLAPGLAGGSDTQYF. The CDR3 coding sequence is TGCGCCAGCAGCTTAGCCCCGGGACTAGCGGGGGGATCGGATACGCAGTATTTT.